This passage covers 22 T cell receptor beta chains from one sample sequenced in a study of Graves' ophthalmopathy and Graves' hyperthyroidism. TCR beta CDR3 amplification used RNA transcripts. HTBI primers were used in a first-round RT-PCR, which preceded a second-round multiplex PCR. In TCRdb, the multiplex PCR reads were re-called with MiXCR into one record per CDR3 protein. The table records about 740,000 distinct CDR3 sequences, 35% to 50% of them present only once. Specimen: peripheral blood. The receptors come from an adult man with Graves' ophthalmopathy.

In the case of this clonotype: Just one base apart from a much larger clone, this may be a read error. The chain recombines TRBV7-2 with TRBJ1-1; 9 nucleotides align to TRBD1. The CDR3 runs 13 residues. Germline-derived CDR1 and CDR2 are SGHTA and FQGNSA. The CDR3 region has the DNA TGTGCCGGCAGCTTAGCGGGACAGGGCCTAGCTTTCTTT. It yields the protein CAGSLAGQGLAFF.

This clonotype was counted only a few times. J is TRBJ2-5 and V is TRBV5-4; 7 bases fit TRBD2. The ends lost 0 bases at V and 2 bases at J; junction bases unmatched: 10. Germline V gene data show CDR1 as SGHNT and CDR2 as YYREEE (reference sequence). CDR3 size: 17 residues. CDR3 nucleotides: TGTGCCAGCAGCTTGGGGGGGGGACGGATATTTCAAGAGACCCAGTACTTC. It is translated as CASSLGGGRIFQETQYF.

Ten or more counts support this clonotype. The chain uses TRBV20-1 and TRBJ1-4, with unresolved D. The length of the CDR3 is 12 residues. V was trimmed by 6 bases and J by 0 bases, leaving 5 bases between them. Looked up from germline, CDR1 is DFQATT and CDR2 is SNEGSKA (reference sequence). The CDR3 loop reads CSARSTNEKLFF. CDR3 coding DNA: TGCAGTGCCCGGTCAACTAATGAAAAACTGTTTTTT.

The genes are TRBV19 and TRBJ1-1; D is uncertain. Germline V gene data show CDR1 as LNHDA and CDR2 as SQIVND (reference sequence). This CDR3 has 14 residues. V lost 11 bases and J 4 bases, leaving 20 bases between the germline ends. The CDR3 spells CAWSVAPGATEAFF. The CDR3 region has the DNA TGTGCCTGGAGTGTAGCCCCCGGTGCCACTGAAGCTTTCTTT.

As regards this clonotype: This may arise from a read error, as a much more abundant clone is one base away. V usage is TRBV29-1 and J usage is TRBJ2-7, with D perhaps TRBD1 (5 bases). V was cut by 3 bases and J by 0 bases, with 12 bases left in between. Germline-derived CDR1 and CDR2 are SQVTM and ANQGSEA. The CDR3 is made up of 14 amino acids. Here the CDR3 reads CSVDEATGSYEQYF. CDR3 in DNA: TGCAGCGTTGACGAAGCTACAGGCTCCTACGAGCAGTACTTC.

The chain joins TRBV6-5 to TRBJ2-7, with D perhaps being TRBD1 or TRBD2 (5 bases each). Germline V gene data show CDR1 as MNHEY and CDR2 as SVGAGI. This CDR3 spans 13 amino acids. Deletions cut 6 bases from V and 4 bases from J, with 13 bases between. The CDR3 sequence: CASRTNEGYEQYF. CDR3 sequence (DNA): TGTGCCAGCAGGACGAATGAGGGGTACGAGCAGTACTTC.

The genes are TRBV29-1 and TRBJ2-6; possible D gene TRBD1, 6 bases. Deletions cut 6 bases from V and 1 base from J, with 13 bases between. The CDR3 is 15 residues long. Germline CDR1 is SQVTM and CDR2 is ANQGSEA. CDR3 loop: CSVGAGVSGANVLTF. The CDR3 DNA reads as TGCAGCGTCGGTGCAGGGGTATCTGGGGCCAACGTCCTGACTTTC.

This chain links TRBV7-9 with TRBJ2-2, with D unresolved. CDR3 length equals 15 residues. Germline V gene lookup returns CDR1 SEHNR and CDR2 FQNEAQ (reference sequence). V dropped 2 bases and J dropped 1 base, with 8 bases sitting between them. This chain's CDR3 is CASSLYLLNTGELFF. The CDR3 DNA follows: TGTGCCAGCAGCTTATACCTTTTGAACACCGGGGAGCTGTTTTTT.

V and J are TRBV12-3 or TRBV12-4 and TRBJ2-5; 7 positions agree with TRBD1. There are 14 residues in the CDR3. Losses at the gene ends were 6 bases for V and 10 bases for J; bases not matched to a gene: 14. Written as DNA, the CDR3 is TGTGCCAGCAGCCGTGGACAGGAAGTCCAGAGCCAGTACTTC. Translation: CASSRGQEVQSQYF.

Note on this clonotype: A clone one base away is much larger, so this may be a read error. The chain links TRBV5-1 to TRBJ1-2; the D is unclear. The V and J ends lost 4 bases and 9 bases respectively, with 25 bases between them. Germline V gives CDR1 SGHRS, CDR2 YFSETQ. The CDR3 is 16 residues long. CDR3 region: CASSKGWVSTTNSYTF. CDR3 nucleotide sequence: TGCGCCAGCAGCAAAGGTTGGGTCAGCACCACTAATAGCTACACCTTC.

The genes are TRBV29-1 and TRBJ1-1; the D gene is possibly TRBD1 (6 bases). V lost 3 bases, J lost 4 bases, and 12 bases lay in between. Germline V gene sequence: CDR1 SQVTM, CDR2 ANQGSEA. This CDR3 has 13 residues. CDR3 protein: CSVEGGQSTEAFF. The CDR3 DNA is TGCAGCGTTGAGGGGGGGCAGAGCACTGAAGCTTTCTTT.

This sequence joins TRBV4-3 and TRBJ1-5, with 7 bases lining up with TRBD1. Germline trimming cut 3 bases from V and 5 bases from J; bases unmatched to any gene: 1. The CDR3 covers 13 residues. Germline loops: CDR1 LGHNA, CDR2 YSLEER. In DNA, the CDR3 is TGCGCCAGCAGCCACAGGGGGGATCAGCCCCAGCATTTT. This translates into CASSHRGDQPQHF.

The V gene is TRBV25-1, the J gene TRBJ2-2; D is possibly TRBD2 (6 bases). There are 15 residues in the CDR3. Per the germline V gene, CDR1 is MGHDK and CDR2 is SYGVNS. The V end lost 9 bases, the J end lost 5 bases, and 19 bases lay between the germline ends. The DNA for the CDR3 is TGTGCCAGTAGTTCTGGGGAGGTGAGGACCGGGGAGCTGTTTTTT. Translated, it gives CASSSGEVRTGELFF.

In this sample, this clonotype turned up many times. CDR3 residues: CSVEDHGEQYF. The CDR3 region has the DNA TGCAGCGTTGAAGATCACGGAGAGCAGTACTTC. This chain links TRBV29-1 with TRBJ2-7; D remains ambiguous. V lost 0 bases and J lost 7, with 7 bases in between. The CDR3 runs to 11 residues. Germline V gives CDR1 SQVTM, CDR2 ANQGSEA.

This clonotype was counted many times. The chain carries TRBV24-1 and TRBJ1-2; D is unclear. CDR1 is KGHDR and CDR2 is SFDVKD in the germline V gene. The CDR3 spans 14 residues. With 2 bases removed from V and 5 bases from J, the gap between germline ends came to 11 bases. The CDR3 reads CATSDSGETYGYTF. CDR3 DNA sequence: TGTGCCACCAGTGATTCGGGAGAAACATATGGCTACACCTTC.

This chain joins TRBV2 and TRBJ1-2, with no clear D. The V gene lost 5 bases and the J gene lost 6 bases, with 10 bases spanning the gap. CDR3 size: 12 residues. Germline V gene data show CDR1 as SNHLY and CDR2 as FYNNEI. In DNA form, the CDR3 reads TGTGCCAGCAGTTTATCGGGTAATGGCTACACCTTC. Residues: CASSLSGNGYTF.

This clonotype was seen a single time. V usage is TRBV2 and J usage is TRBJ2-7, with 12 positions matching TRBD2. The CDR3 covers 15 residues. The germline V gene has CDR1 SNHLY and CDR2 FYNNEI. Losses at the gene ends were 8 bases for V and 3 bases for J; bases not matched to a gene: 8. The CDR3 protein is CASGERLAGDYEQYF. As DNA, the CDR3 is TGTGCCAGCGGAGAGCGACTAGCGGGGGACTACGAGCAGTACTTC. The variable domain in full, completed from reference TRBV2 and TRBJ2-7, reads EPEVTQTPSHQVTQMGQEVILRCVPISNHLYFYWYRQILGQKVEFLVSFYNNEISEKSEIFDDQFSVERPDGSNFTLKIRSTKLEDSAMYFCASGERLAGDYEQYFGPGTRLTVT.

This clonotype was recorded many times. The gene calls are TRBV29-1 and TRBJ1-1; TRBD1 agrees at 9 bases. The CDR3 extends over 14 amino acids. Germline V gives CDR1 SQVTM, CDR2 ANQGSEA. V lost 0 bases, J lost 10 bases, and 9 bases stayed unmatched. The CDR3 DNA reads TGCAGCGTTGAAGAGTTCCACAGGGGGCTGGGAGCTTTCTTT. Translation gives CSVEEFHRGLGAFF.

This clonotype appeared many times. The chain uses TRBV25-1 and TRBJ1-4, with D hard to call. CDR3 length equals 15 residues. Germline V gene sequence: CDR1 MGHDK, CDR2 SYGVNS. V lost 5 bases to trimming and J lost 8 bases, with 18 bases between them. The CDR3 loop is CASSSPDALGEKLFF. CDR3 sequence (DNA): TGTGCCAGCAGTTCCCCCGACGCTTTGGGGGAAAAACTGTTTTTT.

In this sample, this clonotype turned up many times. The chain links TRBV7-3 to TRBJ2-5; the match to TRBD2 covers 10 bases. V trimming: 5 bases; J trimming: 4 bases; junction bases outside the gene matches: 4. Looked up from germline, CDR1 is SGHTA and CDR2 is FQGTGA. The CDR3 is 14 amino acids. CDR3 residues: CASSPVAGGETQYF. CDR3 nucleotides: TGTGCCAGCAGCCCGGTAGCGGGAGGAGAGACCCAGTACTTC.

This clonotype was counted a few times. CDR3 DNA: TGTGCCAGTAGTGCCCCGGGACAGACGAACACCGGGGAGCTGTTTTTT. It is translated as CASSAPGQTNTGELFF. V gene TRBV19 combines with J gene TRBJ2-2, with 7 bases lining up with TRBD1. The V gene end was trimmed by 5 bases and the J gene end by 0 bases; junction bases not matched to a gene: 6. The CDR3 covers 16 residues. Germline CDR1 and CDR2: LNHDA and SQIVND (reference sequence).

Many counts were recorded for this clonotype. The chain carries TRBV29-1 and TRBJ1-1, with a tentative D call TRBD1 (5 bases). CDR3 length: 14 amino acids. V lost 4 bases and J lost 1, with 13 bases in between. Germline V CDR1 and CDR2: SQVTM, ANQGSEA. CDR3 protein: CSVGAGRPNTEAFF. CDR3 DNA: TGCAGCGTTGGGGCGGGACGGCCGAACACTGAAGCTTTCTTT.